This passage covers 19 T cell receptor beta chains from one sample sequenced in a study of shared clonotypes between healthy human individuals. Method: immunoSEQ multiplex PCR; TCRdb's copy keeps in-frame clones and lacks some. The sample has about half a million clones, around 79% seen once. Sequencing input: PBMCs. The receptors come from a woman aged 40 to 55 in good health. Some clones in this sample may be carry-over from other donors' samples.

Details on this clone: Other nucleotide sequences in the sample specify the same CDR3. This chain links TRBV18 with TRBJ1-1, with D perhaps matching TRBD1 (6 bases). The CDR3 runs 13 residues. V was shortened by 3 bases and J by 5 bases, with 10 bases between the two germline ends. Germline assignment: CDR1 KGHSH and CDR2 LQKENI. The CDR3 bases are TGTGCCAGCTCACCCGGCAGGGGAACTGAAGCTTTCTTT. Protein sequence: CASSPGRGTEAFF. Filled out from reference TRBV18 and TRBJ1-1, the complete variable domain reads NAGVMQNPRHLVRRRGQEARLRCSPMKGHSHVYWYRQLPEEGLKFMVYLQKENIIDESGMPKERFSAEFPKEGPSILRIQQVVRGDSAAYFCASSPGRGTEAFFGQGTRLTVV.

The chain has TRBV5-6 and TRBJ1-4; 11 nucleotides match TRBD1. Germline lookup yields CDR1 SGHDT and CDR2 YYEEEE. The CDR3 is 15 residues long. The junction had 3 bases not matched to a gene; V was cut back by 3 bases and J by 5 bases. In DNA, the CDR3 is TGTGCCAGCAGCTCCCGGGACAGGGGGAATGAAAAACTGTTTTTT. Translating gives CASSSRDRGNEKLFF.

The rearrangement uses TRBV2 and TRBJ2-7, with D hard to call. V dropped 8 bases and J dropped 4 bases, with 21 bases sitting between them. The CDR3 sequence is 15 residues long. The germline V gene encodes CDR1 SNHLY and CDR2 FYNNEI. CDR3 sequence reads: CASLSSLLQPYEQYF. The DNA for the CDR3 is TGTGCCAGCCTTTCGAGTCTTCTACAACCTTACGAGCAGTACTTC.

This chain links TRBV28 with TRBJ1-5, with D maybe TRBD1 (6 bases). Deletions cut 5 bases from V and 2 bases from J, with 10 bases between. The CDR3 runs to 14 residues. Germline V lookup: CDR1 MDHEN, CDR2 SYDVKM. DNA of the CDR3: TGTGCCAGCAGTCCCCGACAGGGCAATCAGCCCCAGCATTTT. Protein: CASSPRQGNQPQHF.

J is TRBJ2-3 and V is TRBV7-2; the match to TRBD2 covers 7 bases. Losses at the gene ends were 4 bases for V and 7 bases for J; bases not matched to a gene: 2. The CDR3 is made up of 12 amino acids. The germline V gene encodes CDR1 SGHTA and CDR2 FQGNSA. The CDR3 DNA is TGTGCCAGCAGCTCCGGGGGGTATACGCAGTATTTT. It is translated as CASSSGGYTQYF.

This clone was observed once. The V call is TRBV28, the J call TRBJ1-4, with TRBD1 as a possible D gene (5 bases). The CDR3 is made up of 15 amino acids. Germline CDR1 is MDHEN and CDR2 is SYDVKM. With 2 bases removed from V and 8 bases from J, the gap between germline ends came to 15 bases. CDR3 sequence: CASSLGGALVEKLFF. As DNA, the CDR3 is TGTGCCAGCAGTTTAGGAGGGGCCCTTGTCGAAAAACTGTTTTTT.

V usage is TRBV6-1 and J usage is TRBJ2-5; 9 nucleotides match TRBD1. Losses at the gene ends were 5 bases for V and 4 bases for J; bases not matched to a gene: 5. Germline values: CDR1 MNHNS, CDR2 SASEGT. CDR3 length: 14 amino acids. CDR3 sequence reads: CASSFTGGRETQYF. The DNA of the CDR3 is TGTGCCAGCAGTTTCACAGGGGGCAGAGAGACCCAGTACTTC.

A note on this clone: The identical CDR3 is also encoded by other nucleotide sequences in the sample. The rearrangement uses TRBV29-1 and TRBJ2-7; D not resolved. Germline V lookup: CDR1 SQVTM, CDR2 ANQGSEA. The CDR3 consists of 12 residues. The germline V and J ends were trimmed by 4 bases and 0 bases, with 7 bases remaining between them. The CDR3 DNA is TGCAGCGTTGCGGCGACCTCCTACGAGCAGTACTTC. Translating gives CSVAATSYEQYF.

The V gene is TRBV19, the J gene TRBJ2-7; a possible D gene is TRBD1 (5 bases). The CDR3 is 12 amino acids. CDR1 is LNHDA, CDR2 SQIVND, per germline (reference sequence). The V end was cut by 6 bases, the J end by 2 bases, with 8 bases between. The CDR3 is CASRDSTYEQYF. The CDR3 bases are TGTGCCAGTAGAGACAGTACCTACGAGCAGTACTTC.

The V and J genes are TRBV4-3 and TRBJ2-1; 10 bases are shared with TRBD1. The germline V gene encodes CDR1 LGHNA and CDR2 YSLEER. This CDR3 comprises 20 residues. V was clipped by 0 bases and J by 0 bases; unmatched bases: 11. The CDR3 loop is CASSQDAGQGPTLSYNEQFF. The CDR3 DNA reads TGCGCCAGCAGCCAAGATGCGGGACAGGGGCCAACTCTCTCCTACAATGAGCAGTTCTTC.

The V gene is TRBV6-5, the J gene TRBJ2-7; 10 bases map to TRBD2. Germline V gives CDR1 MNHEY, CDR2 SVGAGI. Unmatched junction bases numbered 7, after V lost 6 bases and J lost 5 bases. This CDR3 is built from 14 residues. The CDR3 sequence: CASSRLAGPDEQYF. The CDR3 DNA sequence: TGTGCCAGCAGCAGACTAGCGGGCCCCGACGAGCAGTACTTC.

To note about this clone: In the same sample, other DNA sequences code for this CDR3. V is TRBV7-2 and J is TRBJ1-5; D unclear. The CDR3 sequence is 16 residues long. V was shortened by 1 base and J by 3 bases, with 13 bases between the two germline ends. Germline assignment: CDR1 SGHTA and CDR2 FQGNSA. This CDR3 reads CASSLVLGGNNQPQHF. The CDR3 nucleotides read TGTGCCAGCAGCTTAGTTTTGGGTGGTAACAATCAGCCCCAGCATTTT.

This chain joins TRBV19 and TRBJ1-1, with D tentatively TRBD1 (5 bases). Trimming cost V 5 bases and J 1 base, with 11 bases left between them. CDR3 length equals 14 residues. From germline, CDR1 is LNHDA and CDR2 SQIVND (reference sequence). The CDR3 coding sequence is TGTGCCAGTAGTTCGGGACTCCCGAACACTGAAGCTTTCTTT. It specifies CASSSGLPNTEAFF.

The chain combines TRBV7-8 with TRBJ2-1, with 7 positions matching TRBD2. Per germline, CDR1 SGHVS and CDR2 FQNEAQ. V shed 1 base, J shed 3 bases, and the junction held 6 bases outside the gene matches. CDR3 length: 16 amino acids. CDR3: CASSLVVPSGYNEQFF. Here the CDR3 DNA reads TGTGCCAGCAGCTTAGTCGTCCCTAGCGGCTACAATGAGCAGTTCTTC.

The chain employs TRBV7-3 and TRBJ2-3; the D is unclear. CDR1 is SGHTA and CDR2 is FQGTGA in the germline V gene. This CDR3 spans 13 amino acids. V dropped 5 bases and J dropped 6 bases, with 12 bases sitting between them. CDR3 amino acids: CASSPPEDDTQYF. The CDR3 DNA is TGTGCCAGCAGCCCCCCCGAGGACGATACGCAGTATTTT.

This clone was observed a few times. The rearrangement links TRBV7-2 to TRBJ2-5, with TRBD2 identical over 8 bases. Trimming cost V 6 bases and J 4 bases; bases outside gene matches: 13. The CDR3 is 16 amino acids. Looked up from germline, CDR1 is SGHTA and CDR2 is FQGNSA. The CDR3 is CASRLPGLEAGETQYF. CDR3 bases: TGTGCCAGCAGATTACCGGGACTAGAGGCGGGAGAGACCCAGTACTTC.

This chain connects TRBV28 to TRBJ1-6; D is unresolved. The germline CDR1 and CDR2 sequences are MDHEN and SYDVKM. Deletions cut 9 bases from V and 0 bases from J, with 12 bases between. The CDR3 consists of 15 residues. CDR3 sequence: CASISSSSYNSPLHF. The CDR3 DNA is TGTGCCAGTATAAGCTCTAGCTCCTATAATTCACCCCTCCACTTT.

The chain carries TRBV5-1 and TRBJ2-2; 11 bases align to TRBD2. The CDR3 has 16 residues. V shed 4 bases, J shed 4 bases, and the junction held 6 bases outside the gene matches. Germline V lookup: CDR1 SGHRS, CDR2 YFSETQ. CDR3 coding DNA: TGCGCCAGCAGCACTACCGGGACTAGCGGCACCGGGGAGCTGTTTTTT. Translation: CASSTTGTSGTGELFF.

The genes are TRBV2 and TRBJ2-4, with 8 bases lining up with TRBD2. The CDR3 extends over 14 amino acids. Germline assignment: CDR1 SNHLY and CDR2 FYNNEI. The junction had 6 bases not matched to a gene; V was cut back by 5 bases and J by 6 bases. CDR3 sequence reads: CASSPGGGVNIQYF. For the CDR3, the DNA is TGTGCCAGCAGTCCCGGGGGGGGTGTAAACATTCAGTACTTC. The complete variable domain, with remaining parts taken from reference TRBV2 and TRBJ2-4, reads EPEVTQTPSHQVTQMGQEVILRCVPISNHLYFYWYRQILGQKVEFLVSFYNNEISEKSEIFDDQFSVERPDGSNFTLKIRSTKLEDSAMYFCASSPGGGVNIQYFGAGTRLSVL.